This record looks at one T cell receptor beta chain sequence and its context. The sample is drawn from a study of cytomegalovirus exposure and HLA in healthy donors. The study ran its PCR with 60 Vbeta and 13 Jbeta primers. TCRdb's copy holds only in-frame clones and misses some; the assay was immunoSEQ multiplex PCR. This sample contains 95,000 to 150,000 clones. The CDR3 consists of 18 residues. Trimming took 4 bases from V and 2 from J, leaving 20 bases between them. Germline values: CDR1 ENHRY, CDR2 SYGVKD. The sample comprised PBMCs. The clonotype comes from a man between 18 and 35 years old in good health and CMV-seronegative. The rearrangement joins TRBV10-3 to TRBJ2-2; D remains unclear. The CDR3 is CAISVGDWSTENTGELFF. DNA for the CDR3: TGTGCCATCAGTGTAGGAGACTGGAGTACGGAAAACACCGGGGAGCTGTTTTTT.